This T cell receptor beta chain was found in a study of blood T cell repertoires in COVID-19. Study in general: Samples taken during acute and convalescent COVID-19 were collected in the United States, Italy and Spain. Sample material is recorded as cDNA or gDNA derived from T cells, B-cell-depleted T cells, or PBMCs.

Source study methods: From reference gene primer amplification, estimates of nucleated cell counts were derived. Produced via immunoSEQ multiplex PCR; TCRdb's table is partial and in-frame only. Clone size and the V and J calls come from that table; the DNA yielded D and trimming. The sample lists a few hundred thousand clones; roughly 90% were seen once. The CDR3 contains 15 residues. Per the germline V gene, CDR1 is MGHRA and CDR2 is YSYEKL. V lost 0 bases and J 5 bases, leaving 13 bases between the germline ends. The chain is built from TRBV4-1 and TRBJ1-2; D is possibly TRBD1 (6 bases). The material sequenced was peripheral blood. This clonotype originated in a woman aged 45 to 65 with active or convalescent COVID-19. The CDR3 nucleotides are TGCGCCAGCAGCCAAGACAGTGGACAGCCATATGGCTACACCTTC. This codes for CASSQDSGQPYGYTF.